The 26 T cell receptor beta chains presented below share a single source sample, sequenced in a study of T cell repertoires in cytomegalovirus infection. In TCRdb, the reads were re-called with MiXCR into one record per CDR3 protein. Seen here are more than 400,000 distinct CDR3 sequences, about 25% observed once, and the top ten hold less than 15%. The sequenced material came from PBMCs. The origin of the receptors is a human donor in good health (CMV status not recorded). Some clones in this sample may be carry-over from other donors' samples.

Ten or more counts support this clonotype. This chain joins TRBV11-2 and TRBJ1-5; D is uncertain. The CDR3 is 15 residues long. With 4 bases removed from V and 3 bases from J, the gap between germline ends came to 13 bases. Germline CDR1 is SGHAT and CDR2 is FQNNGV. The chain's CDR3 is CASSSIRGPNQPQHF. The CDR3 DNA sequence: TGTGCCAGCAGCTCGATCCGGGGTCCCAATCAGCCCCAGCATTTT.

This clonotype was counted many times. The rearrangement uses TRBV7-2 and TRBJ2-7, with 7 bases fitting TRBD2. Germline-derived CDR1 and CDR2 are SGHTA and FQGNSA. The CDR3 runs to 12 residues. V shed 5 bases, J shed 3 bases, and the junction held 1 base outside the gene matches. The CDR3 is CASSREGYEQYF. As DNA, the CDR3 is TGTGCCAGCAGCAGGGAGGGCTACGAGCAGTACTTC. The full variable domain, rest sourced from reference TRBV7-2 and TRBJ2-7, is GAGVSQSPSNKVTEKGKDVELRCDPISGHTALYWYRQSLGQGLEFLIYFQGNSAPDKSGLPSDRFSAERTGGSVSTLTIQRTQQEDSAVYLCASSREGYEQYFGPGTRLTVT.

About this clonotype: A clone one base away is much larger, so this may be a read error. The chain joins TRBV11-2 to TRBJ1-6, with 8 bases identical to TRBD1. Germline V gene data show CDR1 as SGHAT and CDR2 as FQNNGV. This CDR3 has 15 amino acids. The DNA for the CDR3 is TGTGCCAGCAGCCCCCTCGGACAGGGATCTTCACCCCTCCAATTT. Translation: CASSPLGQGSSPLQF.

This clonotype was observed many times. The J gene is TRBJ2-1, the V gene TRBV7-6, with TRBD2 matching 11 bases. CDR3 size: 15 residues. V lost 2 bases and J lost 6; bases outside the gene matches: 3. Germline CDR1 reads SGHVS; CDR2 reads FNYEAQ. The CDR3 loop is CASSLKLAGVNEQFF. CDR3 coding DNA: TGTGCCAGCAGCTTAAAACTAGCGGGAGTCAATGAGCAGTTCTTC.

This clonotype turned up a few times. V and J are TRBV7-2 and TRBJ2-5, with D tentatively TRBD2 (5 bases). Looked up from germline, CDR1 is SGHTA and CDR2 is FQGNSA. V shed 1 base and J shed 5 bases, with 8 bases lying between them. This CDR3 is built from 13 residues. CDR3 protein: CASSLVSVETQYF. The CDR3 nucleotides are TGTGCCAGCAGCTTAGTTAGCGTGGAGACCCAGTACTTC.

This clonotype was observed at least ten times. V usage is TRBV6-2 or TRBV6-3 and J usage is TRBJ2-1, with TRBD2 matching 12 bases. The V gene end was trimmed by 4 bases and the J gene end by 2 bases; junction bases not matched to a gene: 6. Germline CDR1 reads MNHEY; CDR2 reads SVGEGT. This CDR3 is built from 17 residues. Here the CDR3 reads CASSSRTSGEAYNEQFF. In nucleotides, the CDR3 is TGTGCCAGCAGTTCCAGGACTAGCGGGGAGGCCTACAATGAGCAGTTCTTC.

This chain links TRBV4-3 with TRBJ1-3; possibly TRBD1 for D (5 bases). Trimming stripped 0 bases from V and 4 bases from J, with 13 bases between. This CDR3 has 16 amino acids. Germline V gene data show CDR1 as LGHNA and CDR2 as YSLEER. CDR3 sequence reads: CASSQDSRASGNTIYF. CDR3 bases: TGCGCCAGCAGCCAAGATTCCAGGGCCTCGGGAAACACCATATATTTT.

This clonotype was counted ten times or more. The chain joins TRBV7-2 to TRBJ2-7, with D maybe TRBD1 (5 bases). Germline V gene sequence: CDR1 SGHTA, CDR2 FQGNSA. Trimming removed 1 base from V and 0 bases from J, with 10 bases in between. The CDR3 consists of 15 residues. CDR3 region: CASSLVTGISYEQYF. The CDR3, as DNA: TGTGCCAGCAGCTTAGTTACAGGTATCTCCTACGAGCAGTACTTC.

This clonotype was found a few times. The chain is built from TRBV7-6 and TRBJ2-5, with 11 bases that match TRBD2. The germline V gene encodes CDR1 SGHVS and CDR2 FNYEAQ. This CDR3 is 16 amino acids long. The V gene end was trimmed by 2 bases and the J gene end by 1 base; junction bases not matched to a gene: 3. Written as DNA, the CDR3 is TGTGCCAGCAGCTTAATACTAGCGGGGGCCCAAGAGACCCAGTACTTC. Residues: CASSLILAGAQETQYF.

The chain joins TRBV19 to TRBJ1-6; D not resolved. The V gene lost 3 bases and the J gene lost 0 bases, with 6 bases spanning the gap. CDR1 and CDR2 from the germline V gene are LNHDA and SQIVND (reference sequence). CDR3 size: 15 residues. The CDR3 sequence is CASSMVGSYNSPLHF. CDR3 nucleotide sequence: TGTGCCAGTAGTATGGTCGGCTCCTATAATTCACCCCTCCACTTT. The complete variable domain, with remaining parts taken from reference TRBV19 and TRBJ1-6, reads DGGITQSPKYLFRKEGQNVTLSCEQNLNHDAMYWYRQDPGQGLRLIYYSQIVNDFQKGDIAEGYSVSREKKESFPLTVTSAQKNPTAFYLCASSMVGSYNSPLHFGNGTRLTVT.

V gene TRBV6-5 combines with J gene TRBJ2-7; TRBD2 agrees at 9 bases. V shed 4 bases and J 6 bases; nucleotides not matched to a gene: 7. This CDR3 comprises 14 residues. The germline V gene encodes CDR1 MNHEY and CDR2 SVGAGI. CDR3 protein: CASSSGGRAREQYF. The CDR3 nucleotides are TGTGCCAGCAGTTCCGGCGGGAGGGCACGCGAGCAGTACTTC.

This clonotype was recorded at least ten times. The chain carries TRBV15 and TRBJ2-3, with D unresolved. The CDR3 runs to 13 residues. Per the germline V gene, CDR1 is LNHNV and CDR2 is YYDKDF (reference sequence). The V gene lost 6 bases and the J gene lost 4 bases, with 11 bases spanning the gap. CDR3 bases: TGTGCCACCAGACACCTGTTATCAGATACGCAGTATTTT. It translates to CATRHLLSDTQYF.

This clonotype was seen a handful of times. V usage is TRBV4-3 and J usage is TRBJ2-1, with TRBD2 identical over 11 bases. V dropped 4 bases and J dropped 6; count of bases not matched to a gene: 5. CDR3 length: 15 residues. Germline V lookup: CDR1 LGHNA, CDR2 YSLEER. This CDR3 reads CASSPGLAVVNEQFF. CDR3 nucleotide sequence: TGCGCCAGCAGCCCGGGACTAGCGGTTGTCAATGAGCAGTTCTTC.

CDR3 in DNA: TGTGCCAGCAGTGAACGCACTAGGAGACTAGCGCATTTTTACGGGGAGCTGTTTTTT. It codes for CASSERTRRLAHFYGELFF. V usage is TRBV6-1 and J usage is TRBJ2-2; 8 nucleotides match TRBD2. V gave up 2 bases and J gave up 7 bases; unmatched junction bases: 18. The germline CDR1 and CDR2 sequences are MNHNS and SASEGT. This CDR3 comprises 19 residues.

This clonotype showed up just a few times. This chain links TRBV12-3 or TRBV12-4 with TRBJ1-2; D gene ambiguous. The CDR3 sequence is 14 residues long. Deletions cut 1 base from V and 9 bases from J, with 15 bases between. DNA of the CDR3: TGTGCCAGCAGTTTAGAGCATAGGCCCCGGAGCTACACCTTC. Translated, it gives CASSLEHRPRSYTF.

The V call is TRBV27, the J call TRBJ1-5; weak D call: TRBD1 (6 bases). The CDR3 totals 17 residues. V was clipped by 3 bases and J by 5 bases, with 20 bases between them. Germline loops: CDR1 MNHEY, CDR2 SMNVEV (reference sequence). CDR3 nucleotide sequence: TGTGCCAGCAGTTTCGGACTCCCAGGGGCTGGGGATCAGCCCCAGCATTTT. Its translation is CASSFGLPGAGDQPQHF.

A few counts support this clonotype. The rearrangement uses TRBV5-4 and TRBJ2-7; the D is unclear. With 2 bases removed from V and 5 bases from J, the gap between germline ends came to 11 bases. The CDR3 totals 13 residues. Germline assignment: CDR1 SGHNT and CDR2 YYREEE (reference sequence). The CDR3 DNA is TGTGCCAGCAGCTTAGCAGTTCGACACGAGCAGTACTTC. Translating gives CASSLAVRHEQYF.

This clonotype was seen more than once but under ten times. The V and J genes are TRBV4-2 and TRBJ2-7, with 8 bases fitting TRBD1. The germline V gene encodes CDR1 LGHNA and CDR2 YNFKEQ. There are 15 residues in the CDR3. V trimming: 4 bases; J trimming: 2 bases; junction bases outside the gene matches: 7. The CDR3 is CASSLVRGPTYEQYF. CDR3 sequence (DNA): TGTGCCAGCAGCCTAGTCAGGGGGCCCACCTACGAGCAGTACTTC.

The chain employs TRBV28 and TRBJ2-7; 11 bases agree with TRBD1. The CDR3 is 15 residues long. Germline CDR1 reads MDHEN; CDR2 reads SYDVKM. Trimming at V came to 5 bases and at J to 6 bases, leaving 9 bases not matched to a gene. DNA for the CDR3: TGTGCCAGCAGTCCCCGGGACAGGGGGAGATTCGAGCAGTACTTC. Protein sequence: CASSPRDRGRFEQYF.

This clonotype was counted a few times. V and J are TRBV28 and TRBJ1-4; D perhaps matches TRBD1 (6 bases). V lost 6 bases, J lost 6 bases, and 14 bases lay in between. Germline CDR1 is MDHEN and CDR2 is SYDVKM. CDR3 size: 14 residues. The CDR3 loop is CASSHGQLYEKLFF. CDR3 coding DNA: TGTGCCAGCAGCCACGGACAGTTATATGAAAAACTGTTTTTT.

This clonotype has only a few counts. The chain joins TRBV5-5 to TRBJ2-5, with 8 bases lining up with TRBD1. The V gene end was trimmed by 1 base and the J gene end by 7 bases; junction bases not matched to a gene: 9. The CDR3 totals 15 residues. CDR1 and CDR2 from the germline V gene are SGHKS and YYEKEE (reference sequence). The CDR3 is CASSLQGALIATQYF. The CDR3 nucleotides read TGTGCCAGCAGCTTGCAGGGGGCCCTGATCGCGACCCAGTACTTC.

J is TRBJ2-3 and V is TRBV7-3; 13 nucleotides agree with TRBD2. The CDR3 covers 17 residues. The germline CDR1 and CDR2 sequences are SGHTA and FQGTGA. V gave up 1 base and J gave up 3 bases; unmatched junction bases: 4. The CDR3 loop is CASSLKGLAGSTDTQYF. The CDR3 nucleotides are TGTGCCAGCAGCTTAAAGGGACTAGCGGGAAGTACAGATACGCAGTATTTT.

This clonotype appeared a few times. The chain carries TRBV7-9 and TRBJ2-7; no definite D call. The CDR3 spans 15 residues. The germline V gene encodes CDR1 SEHNR and CDR2 FQNEAQ (reference sequence). The germline V and J ends were trimmed by 0 bases and 0 bases, with 9 bases remaining between them. The CDR3, as DNA: TGTGCCAGCAGCTTAGCTGGAGACAACTCCTACGAGCAGTACTTC. Translation: CASSLAGDNSYEQYF.

This clonotype showed up many times. The rearrangement links TRBV7-9 to TRBJ2-5, with TRBD2 matching over 10 bases. This CDR3 is built from 16 residues. Trimming at V came to 5 bases and at J to 6 bases, leaving 12 bases not matched to a gene. The germline CDR1 and CDR2 sequences are SEHNR and FQNEAQ (reference sequence). The CDR3 coding sequence is TGTGCCAGCAGCCCAGCTAGCGGGAGTTTTGTAAAGACCCAGTACTTC. It translates to CASSPASGSFVKTQYF.

V usage is TRBV19 and J usage is TRBJ2-5; no definite D call. V was shortened by 3 bases and J by 4 bases, with 12 bases between the two germline ends. The CDR3 runs 14 residues. Per the germline V gene, CDR1 is LNHDA and CDR2 is SQIVND (reference sequence). CDR3 DNA: TGTGCCAGTAGTATGTCGCAGACGACAGAGACCCAGTACTTC. Protein product: CASSMSQTTETQYF.

The V call is TRBV12-5, the J call TRBJ1-5, with 9 bases lining up with TRBD1. In germline, CDR1 is LGHNT, CDR2 FRNRAP. V shed 6 bases, J shed 5 bases, and the junction held 5 bases outside the gene matches. The CDR3 consists of 14 residues. This CDR3 reads CASGPGQGDQPQHF. The CDR3 DNA reads TGTGCTAGTGGGCCGGGACAGGGAGATCAGCCCCAGCATTTT.